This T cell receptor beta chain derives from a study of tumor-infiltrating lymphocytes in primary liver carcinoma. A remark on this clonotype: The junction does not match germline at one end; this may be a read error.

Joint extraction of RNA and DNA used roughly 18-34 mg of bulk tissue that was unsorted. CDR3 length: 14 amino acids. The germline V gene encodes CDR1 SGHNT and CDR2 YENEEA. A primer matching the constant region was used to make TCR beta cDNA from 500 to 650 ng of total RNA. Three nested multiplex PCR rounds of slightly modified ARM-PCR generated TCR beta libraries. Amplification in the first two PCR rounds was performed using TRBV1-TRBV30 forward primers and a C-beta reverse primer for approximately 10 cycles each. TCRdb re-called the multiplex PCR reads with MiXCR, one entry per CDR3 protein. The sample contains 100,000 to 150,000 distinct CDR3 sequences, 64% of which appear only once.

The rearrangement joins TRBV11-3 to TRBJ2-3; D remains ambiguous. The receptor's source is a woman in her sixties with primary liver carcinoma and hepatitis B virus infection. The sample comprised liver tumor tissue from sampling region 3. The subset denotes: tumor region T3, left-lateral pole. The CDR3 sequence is CASSFRTSIDRQYF. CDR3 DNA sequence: TGTGCCAGCAGCTTCAGGACCAGCATAGATAGGCAGTATTTT.